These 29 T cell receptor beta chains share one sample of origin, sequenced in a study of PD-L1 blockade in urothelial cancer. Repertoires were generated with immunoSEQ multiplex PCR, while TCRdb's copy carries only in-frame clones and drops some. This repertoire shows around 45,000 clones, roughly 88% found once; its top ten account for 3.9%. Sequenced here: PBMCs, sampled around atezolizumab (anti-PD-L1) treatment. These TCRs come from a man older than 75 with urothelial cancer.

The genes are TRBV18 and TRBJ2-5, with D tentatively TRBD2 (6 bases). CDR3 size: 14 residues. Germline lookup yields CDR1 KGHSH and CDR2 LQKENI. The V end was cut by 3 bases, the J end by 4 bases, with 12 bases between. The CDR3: CASSPLASPETQYF. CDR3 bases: TGTGCCAGCTCACCTCTAGCGTCGCCAGAGACCCAGTACTTC.

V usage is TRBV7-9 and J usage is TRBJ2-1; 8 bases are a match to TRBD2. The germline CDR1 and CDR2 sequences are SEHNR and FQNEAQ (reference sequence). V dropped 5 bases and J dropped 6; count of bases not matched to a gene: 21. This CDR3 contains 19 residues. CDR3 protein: CASSPQRGGGSGSANEQFF. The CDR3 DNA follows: TGTGCCAGCAGCCCCCAGCGTGGTGGGGGAAGCGGGAGCGCCAATGAGCAGTTCTTC.

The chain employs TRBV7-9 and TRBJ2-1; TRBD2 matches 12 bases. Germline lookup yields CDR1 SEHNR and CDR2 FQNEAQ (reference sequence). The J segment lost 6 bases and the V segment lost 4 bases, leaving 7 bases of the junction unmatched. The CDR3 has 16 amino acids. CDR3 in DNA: TGTGCCAGCAGCTCCCCATCGACTAGCGGGAGCAATGAGCAGTTCTTC. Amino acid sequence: CASSSPSTSGSNEQFF.

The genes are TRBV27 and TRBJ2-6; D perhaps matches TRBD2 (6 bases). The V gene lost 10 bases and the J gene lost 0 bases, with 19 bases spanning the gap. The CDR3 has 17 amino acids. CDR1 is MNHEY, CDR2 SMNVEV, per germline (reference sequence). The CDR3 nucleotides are TGTGCCACCTCCTTGGAGGGTTCATACTCTGGGGCCAACGTCCTGACTTTC. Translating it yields CATSLEGSYSGANVLTF.

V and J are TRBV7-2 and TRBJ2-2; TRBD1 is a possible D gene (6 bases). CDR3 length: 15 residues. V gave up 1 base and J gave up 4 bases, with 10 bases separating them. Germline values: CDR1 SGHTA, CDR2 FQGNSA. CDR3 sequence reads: CASSLDRTVTGELFF. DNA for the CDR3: TGTGCCAGCAGCTTAGATCGGACAGTCACCGGGGAGCTGTTTTTT. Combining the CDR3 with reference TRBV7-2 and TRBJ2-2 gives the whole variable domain GAGVSQSPSNKVTEKGKDVELRCDPISGHTALYWYRQSLGQGLEFLIYFQGNSAPDKSGLPSDRFSAERTGGSVSTLTIQRTQQEDSAVYLCASSLDRTVTGELFFGEGSRLTVL.

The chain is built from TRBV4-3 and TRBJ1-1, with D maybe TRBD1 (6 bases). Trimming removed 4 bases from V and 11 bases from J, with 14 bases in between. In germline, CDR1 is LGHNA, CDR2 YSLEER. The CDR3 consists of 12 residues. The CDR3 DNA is TGCGCCAGCAGCCCGAAAGGGGGGGCGGCTTTCTTT. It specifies CASSPKGGAAFF.

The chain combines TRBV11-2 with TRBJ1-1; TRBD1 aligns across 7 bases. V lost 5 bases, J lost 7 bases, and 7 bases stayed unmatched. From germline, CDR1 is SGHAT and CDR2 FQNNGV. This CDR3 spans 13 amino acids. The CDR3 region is CASSLGTEFEAFF. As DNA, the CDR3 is TGTGCCAGCAGCCTTGGGACAGAGTTTGAAGCTTTCTTT.

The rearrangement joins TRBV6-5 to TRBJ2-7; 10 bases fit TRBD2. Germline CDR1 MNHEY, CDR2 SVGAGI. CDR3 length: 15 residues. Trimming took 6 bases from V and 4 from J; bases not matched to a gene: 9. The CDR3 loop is CASRGASGSEYEQYF. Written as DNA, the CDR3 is TGTGCCAGCAGAGGAGCTAGCGGGAGTGAGTACGAGCAGTACTTC.

CDR3 DNA sequence: TGTGCCTGGAGAGGCCTGCCGGGACAGGGGGCTGGATATGGCTACACCTTC. Translation gives CAWRGLPGQGAGYGYTF. This sequence joins TRBV30 and TRBJ1-2; 12 bases align to TRBD1. V was clipped by 3 bases and J by 5 bases; unmatched bases: 13. Germline lookup yields CDR1 GTSNPN and CDR2 SVGIG (reference sequence). CDR3 length equals 17 residues.

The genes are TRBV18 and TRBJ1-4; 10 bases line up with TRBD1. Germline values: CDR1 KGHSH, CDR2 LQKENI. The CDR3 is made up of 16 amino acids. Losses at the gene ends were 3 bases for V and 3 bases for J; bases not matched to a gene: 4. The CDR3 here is CASSPRGTGANEKLFF. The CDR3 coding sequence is TGTGCCAGCTCACCCCGTGGGACAGGGGCTAATGAAAAACTGTTTTTT.

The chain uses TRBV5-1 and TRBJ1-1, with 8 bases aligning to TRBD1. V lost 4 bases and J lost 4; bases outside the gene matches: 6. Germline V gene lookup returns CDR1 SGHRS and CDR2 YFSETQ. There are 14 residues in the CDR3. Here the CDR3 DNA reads TGCGCCAGCAGCCCAAATACAGGGGGCACTGAAGCTTTCTTT. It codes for CASSPNTGGTEAFF.

CDR3: CASSSTGGREQFF. Here the CDR3 DNA reads TGTGCCAGCAGTTCGACGGGGGGCAGGGAGCAGTTCTTC. The V call is TRBV28, the J call TRBJ2-1; D is possibly TRBD2 (7 bases). This CDR3 region has 13 residues. The V gene's germline CDR1 is MDHEN and CDR2 SYDVKM. The germline V and J ends were trimmed by 4 bases and 10 bases, with 14 bases remaining between them.

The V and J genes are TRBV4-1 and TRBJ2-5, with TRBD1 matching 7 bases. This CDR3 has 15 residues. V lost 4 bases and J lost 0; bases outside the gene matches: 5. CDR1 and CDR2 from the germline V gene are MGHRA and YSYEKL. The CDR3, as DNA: TGCGCCAGCAGCCCCGGACAGGCCTACCAAGAGACCCAGTACTTC. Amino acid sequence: CASSPGQAYQETQYF.

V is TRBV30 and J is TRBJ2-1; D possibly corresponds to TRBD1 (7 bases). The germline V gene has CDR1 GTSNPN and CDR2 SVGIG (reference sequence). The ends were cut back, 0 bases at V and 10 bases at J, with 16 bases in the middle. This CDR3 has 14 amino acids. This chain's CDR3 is CAWSVRGPTGEQFF. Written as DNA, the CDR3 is TGTGCCTGGAGTGTACGGGGGCCGACAGGGGAGCAGTTCTTC.

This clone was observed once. DNA of the CDR3: TGTGCCAGCAGCTTCGGCAGGGAGGTGAACACCGGGGAGCTGTTTTTT. Amino acid sequence: CASSFGREVNTGELFF. The genes are TRBV7-9 and TRBJ2-2; weak D call: TRBD2 (6 bases). Germline lookup yields CDR1 SEHNR and CDR2 FQNEAQ (reference sequence). Trimming removed 3 bases from V and 1 base from J, with 12 bases in between. The CDR3 has 16 residues.

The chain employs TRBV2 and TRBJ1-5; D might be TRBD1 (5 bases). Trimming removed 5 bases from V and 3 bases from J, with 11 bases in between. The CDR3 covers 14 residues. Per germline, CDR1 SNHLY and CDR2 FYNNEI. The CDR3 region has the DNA TGTGCCAGCAGTCTTGACAGCCTCAATCAGCCCCAGCATTTT. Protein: CASSLDSLNQPQHF.

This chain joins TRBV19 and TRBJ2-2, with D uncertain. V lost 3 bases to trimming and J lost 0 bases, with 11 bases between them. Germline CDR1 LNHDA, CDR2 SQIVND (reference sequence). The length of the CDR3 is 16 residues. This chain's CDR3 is CASSIPGATNTGELFF. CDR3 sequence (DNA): TGTGCCAGTAGTATCCCCGGAGCCACGAACACCGGGGAGCTGTTTTTT.

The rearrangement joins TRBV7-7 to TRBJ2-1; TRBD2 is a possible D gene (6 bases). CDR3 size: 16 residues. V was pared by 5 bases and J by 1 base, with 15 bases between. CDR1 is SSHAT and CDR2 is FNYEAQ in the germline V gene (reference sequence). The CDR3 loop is CASSVGRTTSYNEQFF. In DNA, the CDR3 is TGTGCCAGCAGCGTAGGACGGACTACGTCCTACAATGAGCAGTTCTTC.

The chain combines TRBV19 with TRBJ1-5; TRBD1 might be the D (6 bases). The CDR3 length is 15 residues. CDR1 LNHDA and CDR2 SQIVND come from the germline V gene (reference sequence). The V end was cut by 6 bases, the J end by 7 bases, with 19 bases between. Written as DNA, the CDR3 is TGTGCCAGTAGCCCGAATCAGGGGCGAGGACAGCCCCAGCATTTT. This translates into CASSPNQGRGQPQHF.

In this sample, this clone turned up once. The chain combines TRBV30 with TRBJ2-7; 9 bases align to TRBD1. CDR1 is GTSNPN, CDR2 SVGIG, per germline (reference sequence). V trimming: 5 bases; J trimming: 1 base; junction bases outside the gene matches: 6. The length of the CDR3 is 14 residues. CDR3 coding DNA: TGTGCCTGGGCGGGACAGGGAGCGTCCTACGAGCAGTACTTC. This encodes CAWAGQGASYEQYF.

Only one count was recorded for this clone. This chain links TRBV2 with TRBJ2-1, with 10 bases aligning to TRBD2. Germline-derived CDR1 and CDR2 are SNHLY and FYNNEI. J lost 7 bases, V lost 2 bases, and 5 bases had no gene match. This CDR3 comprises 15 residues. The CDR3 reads CASSEPSGRLNEQFF. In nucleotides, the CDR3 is TGTGCCAGCAGTGAACCTAGCGGGAGATTAAATGAGCAGTTCTTC.

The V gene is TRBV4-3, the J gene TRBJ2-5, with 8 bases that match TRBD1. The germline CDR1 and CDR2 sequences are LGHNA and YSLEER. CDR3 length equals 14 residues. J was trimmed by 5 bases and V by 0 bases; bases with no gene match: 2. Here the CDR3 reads CASSQDRGLETQYF. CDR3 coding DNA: TGCGCCAGCAGCCAAGACAGGGGGCTCGAGACCCAGTACTTC.

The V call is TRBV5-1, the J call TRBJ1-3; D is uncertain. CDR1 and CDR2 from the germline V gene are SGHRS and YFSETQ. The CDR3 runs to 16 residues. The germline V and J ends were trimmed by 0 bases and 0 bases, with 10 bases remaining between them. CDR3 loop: CASSLGSSSSGNTIYF. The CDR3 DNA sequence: TGCGCCAGCAGCTTGGGCAGTTCTTCCTCTGGAAACACCATATATTTT.

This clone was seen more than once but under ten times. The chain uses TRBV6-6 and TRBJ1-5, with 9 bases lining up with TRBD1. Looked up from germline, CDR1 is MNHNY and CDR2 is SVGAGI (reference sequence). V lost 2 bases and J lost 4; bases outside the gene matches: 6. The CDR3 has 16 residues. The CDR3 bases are TGTGCCAGCAGTTACACTGGGACAGGGACAAATCAGCCCCAGCATTTT. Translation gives CASSYTGTGTNQPQHF.

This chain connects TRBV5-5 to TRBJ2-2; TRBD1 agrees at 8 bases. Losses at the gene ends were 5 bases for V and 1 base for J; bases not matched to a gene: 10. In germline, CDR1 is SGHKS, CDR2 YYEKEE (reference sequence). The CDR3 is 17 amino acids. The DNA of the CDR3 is TGTGCCAGCAGTCCGGACGACAGGGGATGGAACACCGGGGAGCTGTTTTTT. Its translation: CASSPDDRGWNTGELFF.

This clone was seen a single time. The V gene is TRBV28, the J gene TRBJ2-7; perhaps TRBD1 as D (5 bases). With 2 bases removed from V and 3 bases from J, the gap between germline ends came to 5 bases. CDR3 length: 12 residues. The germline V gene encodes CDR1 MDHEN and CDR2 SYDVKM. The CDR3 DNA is TGTGCCAGCAGTTTACAGGGCTACGAGCAGTACTTC. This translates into CASSLQGYEQYF.

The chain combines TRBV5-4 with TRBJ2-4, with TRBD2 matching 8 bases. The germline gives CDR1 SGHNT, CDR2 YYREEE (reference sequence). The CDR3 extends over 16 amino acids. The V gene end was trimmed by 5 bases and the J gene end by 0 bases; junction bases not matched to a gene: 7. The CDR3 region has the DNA TGTGCCAGCAGTTCCGCTAGCGGGCTAGCCAAAAACATTCAGTACTTC. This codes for CASSSASGLAKNIQYF.

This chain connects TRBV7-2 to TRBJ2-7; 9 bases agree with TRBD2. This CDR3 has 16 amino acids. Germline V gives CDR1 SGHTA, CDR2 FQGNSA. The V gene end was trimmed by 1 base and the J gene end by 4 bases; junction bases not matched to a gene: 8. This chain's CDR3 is CASSLVISGSRYEQYF. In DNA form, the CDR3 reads TGTGCCAGCAGCTTAGTTATTAGCGGGAGTCGGTACGAGCAGTACTTC.

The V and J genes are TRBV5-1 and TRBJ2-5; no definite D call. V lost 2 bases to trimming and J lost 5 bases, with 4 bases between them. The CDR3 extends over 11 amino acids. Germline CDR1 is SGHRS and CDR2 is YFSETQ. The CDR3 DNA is TGCGCCAGCAGCTTCCAGGAGACCCAGTACTTC. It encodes CASSFQETQYF.